A single TCR beta chain is shown here with its context. Indicated time point: neoterminal ileum biopsy at postoperative endoscopy, about 6 months after surgery. The ends were cut back, 0 bases at V and 1 base at J, with 12 bases in the middle. Per germline, CDR1 KGHSY and CDR2 FQNENV. The CDR3 sequence is 16 residues long. Only in-frame clones appear in the TCRdb table, and some are missing; sequencing was by immunoSEQ multiplex PCR. The sample includes a few thousand clones, over 70% seen only once; the top ten take more than 4.5%. The source of the sample is a study of T cell repertoires in ileal Crohn's disease.

The genes are TRBV16 and TRBJ1-1; D might be TRBD1 (6 bases). Source material: ileal tissue. The source is an adult with Crohn's disease. The CDR3 here is CASSQSGGGPNTEAFF. The CDR3 DNA sequence: TGTGCCAGCAGCCAATCGGGGGGGGGCCCGAACACTGAAGCTTTCTTT. Complete variable domain (other parts from reference TRBV16 and TRBJ1-1): GEEVAQTPKHLVRGEGQKAKLYCAPIKGHSYVFWYQQVLKNEFKFLISFQNENVFDETGMPKERFSAKCLPNSPCSLEIQATKLEDSAVYFCASSQSGGGPNTEAFFGQGTRLTVV.